Each of the 31 T cell receptor beta chains below was sequenced from the same sample in a study of T cells after yellow fever vaccination. TCRdb used MiXCR to reprocess the 5' RACE reads, holding one entry per CDR3 protein. This sample has about 320,000 distinct CDR3 sequences, with about 4.5% found just once. The material sequenced was PBMCs, taken 15 days after the yellow fever booster vaccination. These receptors originate from a young man who received the YFV17D yellow fever vaccine.

V usage is TRBV5-1 and J usage is TRBJ2-5; possibly TRBD2 for D (6 bases). The CDR3 covers 16 residues. With 2 bases removed from V and 1 base from J, the gap between germline ends came to 15 bases. The germline V gene encodes CDR1 SGHRS and CDR2 YFSETQ. The CDR3 DNA reads as TGCGCCAGCAGCTTAGGTAGCGGCTACTCCCAAGAGACCCAGTACTTC. Translated, it gives CASSLGSGYSQETQYF.

Many counts were recorded for this clonotype. The chain links TRBV7-2 to TRBJ2-5; 8 positions agree with TRBD1. J lost 1 base, V lost 1 base, and 2 bases had no gene match. CDR3 length: 15 amino acids. Germline V CDR1 and CDR2: SGHTA, FQGNSA. CDR3 amino acids: CASSLGGQGQETQYF. CDR3 sequence (DNA): TGTGCCAGCAGCTTAGGTGGACAGGGCCAAGAGACCCAGTACTTC.

This clonotype was seen at least ten times. The chain uses TRBV19 and TRBJ2-1, with D unresolved. Germline V gene lookup returns CDR1 LNHDA and CDR2 SQIVND (reference sequence). V was pared by 4 bases and J by 8 bases, with 12 bases between. The CDR3 runs to 13 residues. This CDR3 is CASSRRSTDEQFF. The CDR3 DNA follows: TGTGCCAGTAGTAGGCGGTCTACGGATGAGCAGTTCTTC.

This clonotype was detected ten times or more. The gene calls are TRBV6-6 and TRBJ1-1; tentatively, D is TRBD1 (5 bases). Germline CDR1 MNHNY, CDR2 SVGAGI (reference sequence). V lost 0 bases to trimming and J lost 1 base, with 6 bases between them. This CDR3 region has 14 residues. CDR3 residues: CASSYSTANTEAFF. The CDR3 coding sequence is TGTGCCAGCAGTTACTCGACAGCGAACACTGAAGCTTTCTTT.

This clonotype was seen ten or more times. The genes are TRBV5-1 and TRBJ1-2; D remains ambiguous. The V end was cut by 4 bases, the J end by 0 bases, with 7 bases between. Looked up from germline, CDR1 is SGHRS and CDR2 is YFSETQ. This CDR3 spans 13 amino acids. CDR3 bases: TGCGCCAGCAGCGTTACAACTAACTATGGCTACACCTTC. This sequence encodes CASSVTTNYGYTF.

This clonotype was found many times. The rearrangement joins TRBV19 to TRBJ1-3; tentatively, D is TRBD1 (5 bases). The CDR3 extends over 15 amino acids. Germline values: CDR1 LNHDA, CDR2 SQIVND (reference sequence). Between the trimmed V and J ends, which lost 8 bases and 0 bases, there was a span of 14 bases. This chain's CDR3 is CASQGTLTSGNTIYF. The CDR3 coding sequence is TGTGCCAGTCAAGGGACGTTGACCTCTGGAAACACCATATATTTT.

V usage is TRBV20-1 and J usage is TRBJ1-1; no firm D call. Germline V gene sequence: CDR1 DFQATT, CDR2 SNEGSKA (reference sequence). V was shortened by 1 base and J by 3 bases, with 15 bases between the two germline ends. CDR3 length: 15 residues. CDR3 nucleotides: TGCAGTGCTAGAGTCTGGGAGCACCTCCACACTGAAGCTTTCTTT. This gives the protein CSARVWEHLHTEAFF.

The chain couples TRBV29-1 to TRBJ1-1; a weak D match, TRBD1 (6 bases). This CDR3 has 14 residues. Between the trimmed V and J ends, which lost 6 bases and 4 bases, there was a span of 18 bases. Germline V lookup: CDR1 SQVTM, CDR2 ANQGSEA. The CDR3 is CSVGTGNPFTEAFF. The CDR3, as DNA: TGCAGCGTCGGAACAGGGAACCCGTTCACTGAAGCTTTCTTT.

This clonotype was picked up a small number of times. The chain joins TRBV10-3 to TRBJ2-3, with D maybe TRBD2 (5 bases). The CDR3 has 17 amino acids. V was shortened by 2 bases and J by 2 bases, with 17 bases between the two germline ends. The germline V gene has CDR1 ENHRY and CDR2 SYGVKD. The CDR3 sequence: CAISEPIANLFTDTQYF. CDR3 bases: TGTGCCATCAGTGAGCCGATAGCGAACCTCTTCACAGATACGCAGTATTTT.

This clonotype has more than one count but fewer than ten. The chain recombines TRBV10-3 with TRBJ1-5; a weak D match, TRBD1 (6 bases). V shed 6 bases and J shed 3 bases, with 12 bases lying between them. The CDR3 loop spans 14 amino acids. Germline V gives CDR1 ENHRY, CDR2 SYGVKD. In nucleotides, the CDR3 is TGTGCCATCAGGGCAAGGGGGTACAATCAGCCCCAGCATTTT. Translation: CAIRARGYNQPQHF.

This clonotype was seen repeatedly, ten times or more. This sequence joins TRBV5-1 and TRBJ1-6; 8 positions match TRBD1. The CDR3 is 16 amino acids. Trimming took 1 base from V and 7 from J; bases not matched to a gene: 7. Per the germline V gene, CDR1 is SGHRS and CDR2 is YFSETQ. This chain's CDR3 is CASSLTTGEGNSPLHF. In DNA form, the CDR3 reads TGCGCCAGCAGCTTGACGACAGGGGAAGGGAATTCACCCCTCCACTTT.

This clonotype was seen ten or more times. This chain connects TRBV7-3 to TRBJ2-5; D is undetermined. Trimming stripped 5 bases from V and 5 bases from J, with 12 bases between. Germline CDR1 SGHTA, CDR2 FQGTGA. The CDR3 covers 13 residues. This CDR3 is CASSALVSETQYF. The CDR3 coding sequence is TGTGCCAGCAGCGCGCTAGTCTCCGAGACCCAGTACTTC.

The chain has TRBV5-1 and TRBJ2-3; possibly TRBD2 for D (5 bases). The CDR3 consists of 17 residues. Germline CDR1 SGHRS, CDR2 YFSETQ. Trimming cost V 4 bases and J 2 bases, with 20 bases left between them. CDR3 coding DNA: TGCGCCAGCAGCCCATGGGATCGTGGAGGCTACACAGATACGCAGTATTTT. It yields the protein CASSPWDRGGYTDTQYF.

In this sample, this clonotype turned up many times. This sequence joins TRBV29-1 and TRBJ2-6; D is unresolved. V was cut by 4 bases and J by 1 base, with 5 bases left in between. Looked up from germline, CDR1 is SQVTM and CDR2 is ANQGSEA. The CDR3 is made up of 13 amino acids. CDR3 in DNA: TGCAGCGTTGCGGTTTCTGGGGCCAACGTCCTGACTTTC. It is translated as CSVAVSGANVLTF.

There are a few counts of this clonotype. The rearrangement joins TRBV20-1 to TRBJ2-5; perhaps TRBD2 as D (6 bases). V lost 3 bases and J 0 bases, leaving 11 bases between the germline ends. CDR3 size: 14 residues. Germline-derived CDR1 and CDR2 are DFQATT and SNEGSKA (reference sequence). CDR3 DNA: TGCAGTGCTAGCTCGGGACTTCACCAAGAGACCCAGTACTTC. It is translated as CSASSGLHQETQYF.

This clonotype was observed many times. One end of the junction fails to match germline, which may point to a read error. The J gene is TRBJ2-1, the V gene TRBV10-3; TRBD2 might be the D (5 bases). The CDR3 has 16 residues. The germline CDR1 and CDR2 sequences are ENHRY and SYGVKD. The CDR3 loop reads CAISQVRGTSSNEQFF. DNA for the CDR3: TGTGCCATCAGCCAAGTCCGGGGAACTTCCTCCAATGAGCAGTTCTTC.

The sample holds many counts of this clonotype. V and J are TRBV7-2 and TRBJ2-1; 7 bases map to TRBD1. CDR1 is SGHTA, CDR2 FQGNSA, per germline. The CDR3 is 15 amino acids. V trimming: 5 bases; J trimming: 4 bases; junction bases outside the gene matches: 8. CDR3 coding DNA: TGTGCCAGCAGCGCCTCCGGGACAGCATACAATGAGCAGTTCTTC. This gives the protein CASSASGTAYNEQFF.

The rearrangement joins TRBV9 to TRBJ1-5; no firm D call. CDR1 is SGDLS and CDR2 is YYNGEE in the germline V gene. V was pared by 0 bases and J by 4 bases, with 8 bases between. The length of the CDR3 is 14 residues. The CDR3 region has the DNA TGTGCCAGCAGCGTAGGCCCTATGAATCAGCCCCAGCATTTT. Translation gives CASSVGPMNQPQHF.

This clonotype was counted at least ten times. This chain joins TRBV5-6 and TRBJ2-2; tentative D call: TRBD1 (6 bases). Trimming left V 4 bases short and J 7 bases short, with 11 bases between. Germline V gives CDR1 SGHDT, CDR2 YYEEEE. The CDR3 runs to 13 residues. CDR3 DNA: TGTGCCAGCAGCCAAGGGGGTTACGGGGAGCTGTTTTTT. This codes for CASSQGGYGELFF.

This clonotype was seen ten or more times. The V call is TRBV29-1, the J call TRBJ2-3; TRBD2 aligns across 9 bases. Germline CDR1 and CDR2: SQVTM and ANQGSEA. Unmatched junction bases numbered 12, after V lost 7 bases and J lost 4 bases. The CDR3 is 15 amino acids. CDR3 nucleotide sequence: TGCAGCGCTTCCGGGACTAGCCTAGGCCCAGATACGCAGTATTTT. Translated, it gives CSASGTSLGPDTQYF.

This clonotype has ten or more counts. The chain carries TRBV7-3 and TRBJ2-1; TRBD2 aligns across 8 bases. This CDR3 spans 14 amino acids. Looked up from germline, CDR1 is SGHTA and CDR2 is FQGTGA. V gave up 1 base and J gave up 7 bases; unmatched junction bases: 3. CDR3 nucleotide sequence: TGTGCCAGCAGCTTAATCGGGGGGGAGAATGAGCAGTTCTTC. Translated: CASSLIGGENEQFF.

This clonotype has more than one count but fewer than ten. This chain links TRBV7-9 with TRBJ2-2; D not resolved. The germline CDR1 and CDR2 sequences are SEHNR and FQNEAQ (reference sequence). The CDR3 runs 13 residues. Trimming took off 5 bases at V and 7 bases at J, with 11 bases between the two ends. The CDR3 coding sequence is TGTGCCAGCAGCCTAAGGGCAGACGGGGAGCTGTTTTTT. Its protein is CASSLRADGELFF.

This clonotype has a count of ten or more. The chain has TRBV6-6 and TRBJ2-3; 9 bases line up with TRBD1. The CDR3 has 14 residues. The germline gives CDR1 MNHNY, CDR2 SVGAGI (reference sequence). V gave up 6 bases and J gave up 4 bases; unmatched junction bases: 5. DNA of the CDR3: TGTGCCAGCAGAGACAGGGGGGGTCCAGATACGCAGTATTTT. This encodes CASRDRGGPDTQYF.

This clonotype has ten or more counts. The rearrangement links TRBV7-2 to TRBJ2-7, with D hard to call. CDR3 length equals 11 residues. V lost 5 bases and J 2 bases, leaving 4 bases between the germline ends. The germline CDR1 and CDR2 sequences are SGHTA and FQGNSA. The CDR3 nucleotides are TGTGCCAGCAGCCGTACCTACGAGCAGTACTTC. This codes for CASSRTYEQYF.

This clonotype was counted at least ten times. The V and J genes are TRBV18 and TRBJ2-5, with D unclear. The germline gives CDR1 KGHSH, CDR2 LQKENI. Trimming removed 6 bases at V and 2 bases at J, with 10 bases between. The CDR3 extends over 13 amino acids. CDR3 in amino acids: CASSPSGQETQYF. The CDR3 DNA reads TGTGCCAGCTCCCCATCGGGTCAAGAGACCCAGTACTTC. The whole variable domain, remainder taken from reference TRBV18 and TRBJ2-5, is NAGVMQNPRHLVRRRGQEARLRCSPMKGHSHVYWYRQLPEEGLKFMVYLQKENIIDESGMPKERFSAEFPKEGPSILRIQQVVRGDSAAYFCASSPSGQETQYFGPGTRLLVL.

This clonotype has at least ten counts. CDR3: CSANPQRSNEQFF. CDR3 bases: TGCAGTGCTAACCCACAAAGGTCCAATGAGCAGTTCTTC. The chain links TRBV20-1 to TRBJ2-1; D remains ambiguous. Germline CDR1 and CDR2: DFQATT and SNEGSKA (reference sequence). V was pared by 4 bases and J by 6 bases, with 13 bases between. CDR3 length equals 13 residues.

This clonotype was seen at least ten times. This chain connects TRBV4-2 to TRBJ2-3; D uncertain. Germline-derived CDR1 and CDR2 are LGHNA and YNFKEQ. The CDR3 runs to 16 residues. Trimming removed 4 bases at V and 0 bases at J, with 14 bases between. CDR3 loop: CASSRHEFSSTDTQYF. CDR3 nucleotide sequence: TGTGCCAGCAGCCGCCATGAATTTAGTAGCACAGATACGCAGTATTTT.

In its sample, this clonotype was seen many times. This chain links TRBV12-3 or TRBV12-4 with TRBJ1-1; weak D call: TRBD1 (5 bases). Trimming removed 0 bases at V and 7 bases at J, with 9 bases between. This CDR3 is built from 13 residues. CDR3 sequence: CASSLAKGREAFF. The CDR3 region has the DNA TGTGCCAGCAGTTTAGCGAAGGGACGTGAAGCTTTCTTT.

This clonotype was counted at least ten times. This chain joins TRBV20-1 and TRBJ1-1, with D possibly being TRBD1 (5 bases). The CDR3 is made up of 14 amino acids. Trimming took off 6 bases at V and 2 bases at J, with 16 bases between the two ends. Germline V gives CDR1 DFQATT, CDR2 SNEGSKA (reference sequence). Here the CDR3 DNA reads TGCAGTGCCAGGACGGGGGGAAGAAACACTGAAGCTTTCTTT. Translating gives CSARTGGRNTEAFF.

The rearrangement joins TRBV2 to TRBJ1-2; D not certain. V was clipped by 1 base and J by 2 bases, with 5 bases between them. The CDR3 spans 13 residues. The germline V gene has CDR1 SNHLY and CDR2 FYNNEI. The CDR3 DNA is TGTGCCAGCAGTGAAGGAGAAAACTATGGCTACACCTTC. It encodes CASSEGENYGYTF. The full variable domain, in which reference TRBV2 and TRBJ1-2 provide the parts outside the CDR3, is EPEVTQTPSHQVTQMGQEVILRCVPISNHLYFYWYRQILGQKVEFLVSFYNNEISEKSEIFDDQFSVERPDGSNFTLKIRSTKLEDSAMYFCASSEGENYGYTFGSGTRLTVV.

The rearrangement uses TRBV7-2 and TRBJ2-5; no reliable D call. Germline values: CDR1 SGHTA, CDR2 FQGNSA. This CDR3 is built from 15 residues. Between the trimmed V and J ends, which lost 5 bases and 0 bases, there was a span of 13 bases. The CDR3 here is CASSLMGRNQETQYF. CDR3 sequence (DNA): TGTGCCAGCAGCCTTATGGGTCGGAACCAAGAGACCCAGTACTTC.